This paragraph covers one T cell receptor beta chain sequence. The sample holds many counts of this clonotype. The target of this receptor is not known. Per-nucleotide qualities are absent, and no much larger clonotype sits a single base away. Blood RNA was extracted from unsorted whole blood with TRIzol reagent; germline DNA came from the DNeasy Blood & Tissue kit. At the time of sampling, the patients had chronic HBV infection and had not received any treatment. Before surgery, about 4 milliliters of peripheral blood were collected into K2EDTA tubes. The CDR3 numbers 15 residues from cysteine through phenylalanine. Left in the record is the CDR3 DNA by itself, 45 bases read in frame from the first base. The V end gives up 4 bases and the J end 2 bases, leaving 3 bases in the junction not matched to a gene. The germline V gene (reference sequence) gives CDR1 as SGHKS and CDR2 as YYEKEE. This sample was taken from a study of tumor-infiltrating lymphocytes in primary liver carcinoma (dated by TCRdb to 2015 to 2018). Background for the entire study: Four to six patients with histopathologically diagnosed primary liver carcinoma underwent surgical resection in China between November 2015 and March 2016. For each liver tumor, the study sampled five regions along with adjacent normal tissue and blood, and applied TCRbeta repertoire sequencing, expression microarrays and whole-exome sequencing. The five patients had tumors staged T1-T3 N0M0, with maximum diameters ranging from about 4 to 11 cm. Of the five patients, three men and two women aged 30 to 69 years, four had hepatocellular carcinoma and one had combined HCC and intrahepatic cholangiocarcinoma. A total of roughly 35 specimens from 5 patients, comprising approximately 25 tumor regions, 5 adjacent noncancerous liver tissues and 5 peripheral blood samples, were covered by TCRbeta repertoire sequencing. Repertoires from technical replicates were highly reproducible, with mean shared-clone rates about 0.9 and correlation coefficients above 0.95. Each sample produced roughly 3.65 to 7.5 million productive TCRbeta reads, and read depth showed no significant difference between tissue types.

Broader findings and caveats from the paper: Compared with blood, tumors had a significantly larger share of the repertoire taken up by the top 250 clones (p = 0.039). Only a few patients were included in the study, and the authors note that the findings should be validated in a larger study. Since the samples were bulk and unsorted, there was no way to compare CD4+ and CD8+ T cell repertoires. Only the TCR beta chain was sequenced, so true repertoire diversity is likely underestimated because unpaired alpha chains were not captured. Pairs of tumor regions showed greater repertoire overlap (mean around 36%) than tumor-adjacent pairs (about 17%) or tumor-blood pairs (roughly 14%), which is consistent with antigen-driven expansion.

A constant-region primer and ProtoScript II reverse transcriptase were used to reverse-transcribe TCRbeta-specific cDNA from roughly 480 ng total RNA. TCRbeta libraries were built with three nested multiplex PCR rounds, a slightly modified ARM-PCR procedure. Multiplex TRBV1-TRBV30 forward primers and a Cbeta reverse primer were used in the first two PCR rounds, each of which was run for roughly 10 cycles. A final 25-cycle PCR with Deep VentR polymerase added sample barcodes and Illumina adapters. Before sequencing, amplicons between 200 and 500 bp were purified from gel using a QIAquick gel extraction kit. The TCRbeta amplicons were sequenced with 250-bp paired-end reads on an Illumina HiSeq 2500. Concerning the study's data processing: Reads were quality-trimmed with Trimmomatic v0.33, and paired reads were merged with FLASH v1.2.11 to recover full CDR3 sequences. V, D and J germline segments were assigned to the rearranged TCRbeta sequences by MiGEC v1.2.1b. VDJtools v1.0.0 computed clonotype statistics and Shannon-Wiener diversity indices. Except for diversity analysis, only the 250 most abundant clonotypes of each sample were used in subsequent analyses to reduce sampling bias. The public reads were reanalyzed by TCRdb: fastp trimming at Q25, MiXCR alignment, in-frame beta chains only. Identical CDR3 protein sequences are pooled into one entry, listed with their most common genes and DNA. These V and J calls are TCRdb output, not the study's own analysis. Across this sample there are fewer than 350,000 distinct CDR3 sequences, with around three fifths seen only once. The ten top clones hold approximately 9% of the sample.

Here the chain combines TRBV5-5 and TRBJ2-3, and TRBD2 aligns with 11 junction nucleotides. This receptor was taken from a man aged 35-49 years with primary liver carcinoma and hepatitis B virus infection. Sequencing input: peripheral blood. The sequence in DNA is TGTGCCAGCAGCCCGGGACTAGCGGACACAGATACGCAGTATTTT. Translation gives CASSPGLADTDTQYF.